The rows below give T cell receptor beta chains drawn from one sample of a study of shared clonotypes between healthy human individuals. Produced via immunoSEQ multiplex PCR; TCRdb's table is partial and in-frame only. Found here are about 92,000 clones, approximately 70% of them singletons; the top ten hold roughly 52%. Source material: memory CD8+ T cells sorted from blood. Receptors originate from a man in his thirties or forties in good health. CDR3s include the opening cysteine and the closing phenylalanine or tryptophan. Each record gives: J gene, V gene, D gene, CDR3 protein. D genes are given only for firm matches.

j_call: TRBJ2-2
v_call: TRBV10-3
d_call: .
cdr3_aa: CAPKGGAGELFF

j_call: TRBJ2-7
v_call: TRBV6-1
d_call: .
cdr3_aa: CAIHSGTYLSDEQYF

j_call: TRBJ2-3
v_call: TRBV4-3
d_call: TRBD2
cdr3_aa: CASSQVLAGPQYF

j_call: TRBJ2-7
v_call: TRBV11-2
d_call: TRBD2
cdr3_aa: CASSFVASSGSSYEQYF

j_call: TRBJ2-6
v_call: TRBV4-3
d_call: .
cdr3_aa: CASSQDGVGGANVLTF

j_call: TRBJ2-7
v_call: TRBV29-1
d_call: TRBD2
cdr3_aa: CSVELAGPYEQYF

j_call: TRBJ2-3
v_call: TRBV11-3
d_call: TRBD1
cdr3_aa: CASSAAGTGADTQYF

j_call: TRBJ2-3
v_call: TRBV15
d_call: .
cdr3_aa: CATSRVGTADTQYF

j_call: TRBJ2-5
v_call: TRBV27
d_call: TRBD1
cdr3_aa: CASSLTGEGEETQYF

j_call: TRBJ2-7
v_call: TRBV4-1
d_call: .
cdr3_aa: CASSQGMGPNYEQYF

j_call: TRBJ2-7
v_call: TRBV20-1
d_call: .
cdr3_aa: CSAQRKDEQYF

j_call: .
v_call: TRBV4-2
d_call: TRBD1
cdr3_aa: CASSQSEDRGYEQYF

j_call: TRBJ2-5
v_call: TRBV19
d_call: .
cdr3_aa: CASSSGTDRVGPQETQYF

j_call: TRBJ2-1
v_call: TRBV4-2
d_call: .
cdr3_aa: CASSQEGGTAVYNEQFF

j_call: TRBJ2-3
v_call: TRBV7-9
d_call: TRBD1
cdr3_aa: CASSLGTGDTDTQYF

j_call: TRBJ2-6
v_call: TRBV29-1
d_call: .
cdr3_aa: CSVRFSGANVLTF

j_call: TRBJ2-7
v_call: TRBV7-6
d_call: .
cdr3_aa: CASSSGDSYEQYF

j_call: TRBJ2-3
v_call: TRBV2
d_call: TRBD2
cdr3_aa: CASMETSGRGTQYF

j_call: TRBJ2-1
v_call: TRBV6-4
d_call: TRBD2
cdr3_aa: CASRVAGDSYNEQFF

j_call: TRBJ1-3
v_call: TRBV9
d_call: TRBD1
cdr3_aa: CASSAADRAGNTIYF

j_call: TRBJ2-7
v_call: TRBV27
d_call: .
cdr3_aa: CASSLAHGSRGEQYF

j_call: TRBJ1-5
v_call: TRBV18
d_call: .
cdr3_aa: CASSPAGDNQPQHF

j_call: TRBJ2-1
v_call: TRBV21-1
d_call: .
cdr3_aa: CASSTPSRAPSYNEQFF

j_call: TRBJ2-2
v_call: TRBV4-3
d_call: .
cdr3_aa: CASSYLSGAPGELFF

j_call: TRBJ1-1
v_call: TRBV10-3
d_call: TRBD1
cdr3_aa: CATWTGAGINTEAFF

j_call: TRBJ2-1
v_call: TRBV29-1
d_call: TRBD2
cdr3_aa: CSGIAGVRSDEQFF

j_call: TRBJ1-5
v_call: TRBV7-6
d_call: .
cdr3_aa: CASSLISNQPQHF

j_call: TRBJ2-7
v_call: TRBV27
d_call: .
cdr3_aa: CASSRGASSSYEQYF

j_call: TRBJ1-1
v_call: TRBV4-2
d_call: .
cdr3_aa: CASSQGHLDTEAFF

j_call: TRBJ1-4
v_call: TRBV29-1
d_call: .
cdr3_aa: CSVEEDDGEKLFF

j_call: TRBJ2-7
v_call: TRBV6-1
d_call: TRBD1
cdr3_aa: CASSSSDRGTYEQYF

j_call: TRBJ2-7
v_call: TRBV7-3
d_call: TRBD1
cdr3_aa: CASSLVPGGYEQYF

j_call: TRBJ2-7
v_call: TRBV11-2
d_call: TRBD2
cdr3_aa: CASSLGIPGGDEQYF

j_call: TRBJ1-1
v_call: TRBV18
d_call: TRBD1
cdr3_aa: CASSQPTGVTEAFF

j_call: TRBJ2-1
v_call: TRBV7-3
d_call: TRBD2
cdr3_aa: CASSPTGLAGVNEQFF

j_call: TRBJ1-1
v_call: TRBV5-8
d_call: TRBD1
cdr3_aa: CASSIDRGNTEAFF

j_call: TRBJ2-7
v_call: TRBV2
d_call: .
cdr3_aa: CASSGLGELEQYF

j_call: TRBJ2-2
v_call: TRBV18
d_call: .
cdr3_aa: CASSPQRSRGANTGELFF

j_call: TRBJ2-6
v_call: TRBV7-3
d_call: .
cdr3_aa: CASSLRSRLQSRANVLTF

j_call: TRBJ2-7
v_call: TRBV28
d_call: .
cdr3_aa: CASSLSTSAIEQYF

j_call: TRBJ2-7
v_call: TRBV14
d_call: TRBD1
cdr3_aa: CASSQGRDRRYEQYF

j_call: TRBJ1-2
v_call: TRBV28
d_call: TRBD1
cdr3_aa: CASRPDRVIQAYYGYTF

j_call: TRBJ2-1
v_call: TRBV15
d_call: .
cdr3_aa: CATSRDTREREYNEQFF

j_call: TRBJ2-2
v_call: TRBV5-1
d_call: .
cdr3_aa: CASREDRKTTGELFF

j_call: TRBJ2-2
v_call: TRBV2
d_call: .
cdr3_aa: CASSVPTANTGELFF

j_call: TRBJ1-2
v_call: TRBV9
d_call: .
cdr3_aa: CASSGYRDYGYTF

j_call: TRBJ1-4
v_call: TRBV6-1
d_call: TRBD1
cdr3_aa: CASSEGGQGAEKLFF

j_call: TRBJ1-1
v_call: TRBV2
d_call: .
cdr3_aa: CASSDYYRLNEAFF

j_call: TRBJ1-4
v_call: TRBV7-9
d_call: .
cdr3_aa: CASDLNKDNEKLFF

j_call: TRBJ2-2
v_call: TRBV28
d_call: TRBD1
cdr3_aa: CASGTGGDTGELFF

j_call: TRBJ2-5
v_call: TRBV5-1
d_call: .
cdr3_aa: CASSLIQETQYF

j_call: TRBJ2-7
v_call: TRBV5-1
d_call: TRBD1
cdr3_aa: CASSLDRGNYEQYF

j_call: TRBJ2-5
v_call: TRBV25-1
d_call: TRBD2
cdr3_aa: CASSDSGRAVETQYF

j_call: TRBJ2-3
v_call: TRBV11-2
d_call: .
cdr3_aa: CASSTRQGFGAGTDTQYF

j_call: TRBJ2-5
v_call: TRBV7-2
d_call: .
cdr3_aa: CASSLNRGRETQYF

j_call: TRBJ2-1
v_call: TRBV10-3
d_call: .
cdr3_aa: CAISDSGYDEQFF

j_call: TRBJ2-3
v_call: TRBV18
d_call: .
cdr3_aa: CASSPSSTDTQYF

j_call: TRBJ2-2
v_call: TRBV7-8
d_call: TRBD2
cdr3_aa: CASSFLAANTGELFF

j_call: TRBJ2-5
v_call: TRBV27
d_call: TRBD1
cdr3_aa: CASSKGQGGETQYF